The 18 T cell receptor beta chains below were found in one sample sequenced in a study of blood T cell repertoires in COVID-19. Generated by immunoSEQ multiplex PCR, the TCRdb table keeps only in-frame clones and is missing some. The sample comprises 210,000 or so clones, under 95% of which are singletons, and roughly 1.2% rests with the top ten. The sequencing input was peripheral blood. The receptors originated from a man aged 25-40 years with acute or convalescent COVID-19.

This chain uses TRBV9 with TRBJ1-1; D remains ambiguous. This CDR3 is 14 amino acids long. CDR1 is SGDLS, CDR2 YYNGEE, per germline. Deletions cut 0 bases from V and 4 bases from J, with 10 bases between. CDR3 DNA sequence: TGTGCCAGCAGCGTAGGACCTGGGAGCACTGAAGCTTTCTTT. Its translation: CASSVGPGSTEAFF.

The chain is built from TRBV6-1 and TRBJ2-7; 7 positions match TRBD1. Germline-derived CDR1 and CDR2 are MNHNS and SASEGT. Trimming at V came to 10 bases and at J to 3 bases, leaving 12 bases not matched to a gene. The CDR3 runs 14 residues. In DNA form, the CDR3 reads TGTGCCACCCTTACTAGGACAGGATACTACGAGCAGTACTTC. As protein: CATLTRTGYYEQYF.

The chain links TRBV12-3 or TRBV12-4 to TRBJ1-1; D is ambiguous. The germline V and J ends were trimmed by 6 bases and 5 bases, with 13 bases remaining between them. This CDR3 region has 13 residues. CDR3 nucleotides: TGTGCCAGCAGCCCCGGGAGGGCTACTGAAGCTTTCTTT. As protein: CASSPGRATEAFF.

The chain recombines TRBV6-6 with TRBJ2-7; the match to TRBD1 covers 8 bases. V was pared by 5 bases and J by 9 bases, with 9 bases of the junction left unmatched. This CDR3 has 13 residues. Germline assignment: CDR1 MNHNY and CDR2 SVGAGI (reference sequence). CDR3 loop: CASSDTGQVAQYF. The CDR3 region has the DNA TGTGCCAGCAGTGATACGGGACAGGTCGCGCAGTACTTC.

This chain connects TRBV4-1 to TRBJ2-7; D is possibly TRBD1 (6 bases). This CDR3 contains 15 residues. CDR1 is MGHRA and CDR2 is YSYEKL in the germline V gene. Trimming took 4 bases from V and 2 from J, leaving 15 bases between them. CDR3 DNA: TGCGCCAGCAGCCCGGCCGGGACAAAGGCCTACGAGCAGTACTTC. Translated: CASSPAGTKAYEQYF.

This rearrangement joins TRBV7-8 to TRBJ2-3, with a weak D call TRBD2 (5 bases). Germline V gives CDR1 SGHVS, CDR2 FQNEAQ. V lost 4 bases, J lost 8 bases, and 13 bases lay in between. The CDR3 has 13 amino acids. The CDR3 sequence: CASSYDRAGTQYF. The CDR3 DNA reads TGTGCCAGCAGCTATGACCGGGCGGGTACGCAGTATTTT.

There are a few counts of this clone. V and J are TRBV21-1 and TRBJ2-5; the listed D gene, TRBD2, was not tested against the DNA. TRBV21-1 is listed as a pseudogene. The CDR3 is 13 residues long. This chain's CDR3 is CARKREGQETQYF. CDR3 nucleotides: TGTGCCAGGAAACGGGAGGGCCAGGAGACCCAGTACTTC.

The CDR3 loop reads CASSHRDFNTGELFF. CDR3 nucleotide sequence: TGCGCCAGCAGCCATAGGGACTTTAACACCGGGGAGCTGTTTTTT. This chain joins TRBV5-1 and TRBJ2-2, with D possibly TRBD2 on 6 matching bases. This CDR3 contains 15 residues. The germline CDR1 and CDR2 sequences are SGHRS and YFSETQ. Trimming removed 4 bases from V and 2 bases from J, with 12 bases in between.

V is TRBV28 and J is TRBJ1-1; 8 bases map to TRBD1. The germline CDR1 and CDR2 sequences are MDHEN and SYDVKM. V shed 5 bases and J 10 bases; nucleotides not matched to a gene: 9. CDR3 length: 13 amino acids. For the CDR3, the DNA is TGTGCCAGCAGTCGGGGACAGGTGAAGAGAGCTTTCTTT. Its protein is CASSRGQVKRAFF.

The V gene is TRBV19, the J gene TRBJ1-5, with D perhaps TRBD1 (5 bases). Per germline, CDR1 LNHDA and CDR2 SQIVND (reference sequence). V was cut by 4 bases and J by 9 bases, with 16 bases left in between. The CDR3 is 14 residues long. CDR3 protein: CASSTGDRAGPQHF. DNA of the CDR3: TGTGCCAGTAGTACGGGGGACCGCGCAGGGCCCCAGCATTTT.

The chain recombines TRBV28 with TRBJ1-1; possibly TRBD1 for D (5 bases). V was cut by 1 base and J by 6 bases, with 12 bases left in between. Germline V lookup: CDR1 MDHEN, CDR2 SYDVKM. The CDR3 is made up of 14 amino acids. The CDR3 DNA follows: TGTGCCAGCAGTTTATCCCCAGGGTGGGCTGAAGCTTTCTTT. Its translation is CASSLSPGWAEAFF.

The V call is TRBV2, the J call TRBJ1-5, with D tentatively TRBD1 (6 bases). CDR3 length equals 15 residues. Germline values: CDR1 SNHLY, CDR2 FYNNEI. V was clipped by 6 bases and J by 0 bases, with 12 bases between them. The CDR3 protein is CASRPTGHSNQPQHF. CDR3 sequence (DNA): TGTGCCAGCAGGCCGACAGGTCATAGCAATCAGCCCCAGCATTTT.

J is TRBJ2-1 and V is TRBV7-3, with TRBD1 matching 8 bases. The J segment lost 3 bases and the V segment lost 5 bases, leaving 6 bases of the junction unmatched. This CDR3 is built from 15 residues. Germline V lookup: CDR1 SGHTA, CDR2 FQGTGA. CDR3 sequence: CASSPAGTGYNEQFF. The CDR3 DNA follows: TGTGCCAGCAGCCCGGCCGGGACAGGCTACAATGAGCAGTTCTTC.

V and J are TRBV7-9 and TRBJ2-1; TRBD2 agrees at 13 bases. The CDR3 sequence is 16 residues long. J was trimmed by 7 bases and V by 1 base; bases with no gene match: 4. CDR1 is SEHNR, CDR2 FQNEAQ, per germline (reference sequence). The CDR3 protein is CASSLVVTSGGNEQFF. CDR3 nucleotides: TGTGCCAGCAGCTTAGTCGTGACTAGCGGGGGGAATGAGCAGTTCTTC.

This sequence joins TRBV6-5 and TRBJ1-1; 7 bases fit TRBD1. The V gene end was trimmed by 8 bases and the J gene end by 11 bases; junction bases not matched to a gene: 14. Germline values: CDR1 MNHEY, CDR2 SVGAGI. The CDR3 totals 13 residues. The CDR3 DNA reads as TGTGCCAGCGAAATCACCCGGGACAGTTACGCTTTCTTT. Translating gives CASEITRDSYAFF.

As concerns this clone: The sample contains more than one DNA sequence encoding this CDR3. The J gene is TRBJ1-1, the V gene TRBV6-5; D is undetermined. Germline assignment: CDR1 MNHEY and CDR2 SVGAGI. The CDR3 has 13 amino acids. Trimming took off 6 bases at V and 1 base at J, with 9 bases between the two ends. The chain's CDR3 is CASSQSRNTEAFF. CDR3 DNA sequence: TGTGCCAGCAGCCAATCTAGGAACACTGAAGCTTTCTTT.

V and J are TRBV5-1 and TRBJ2-5, with no clear D. The CDR3 consists of 13 residues. The germline gives CDR1 SGHRS, CDR2 YFSETQ. Trimming stripped 4 bases from V and 0 bases from J, with 7 bases between. CDR3 protein: CASSPVYQETQYF. The CDR3 DNA reads as TGCGCCAGCAGCCCAGTATACCAAGAGACCCAGTACTTC.

This clone was recorded once. The rearrangement uses TRBV12-3 or TRBV12-4 and TRBJ2-5; the match to TRBD1 covers 7 bases. The CDR3 totals 13 residues. Trimming at V came to 6 bases and at J to 5 bases, leaving 6 bases not matched to a gene. CDR3 coding DNA: TGTGCCAGCAGGCGACAGGGTTGGGAGACCCAGTACTTC. It yields the protein CASRRQGWETQYF.